The rows below give T cell receptor beta chains drawn from one sample of a study of OX40 agonist ivuxolimab in advanced cancers. The assay was immunoSEQ multiplex PCR, and TCRdb's table has in-frame clones only and misses some. This sample has around 30,000 clones, with about four fifths found just once. Sequencing used CD4+ or CD8+ T cells sorted from blood, obtained in a trial of the OX40 agonist ivuxolimab. The receptors were sampled from an adult with an advanced solid tumor such as melanoma, head and neck, liver or kidney cancer. The CDR3 runs from the conserved cysteine through the conserved F or W. A D gene is named only where the DNA matches it firmly. The size entry is marked missing in some rows and otherwise reads once, few, many or a size class.

d_call j_call v_call clone_size cdr3_nt cdr3_aa
TRBD2 TRBJ2-1 TRBV29-1 NA TGCAGCGTTGAAGGGAGTAGCGGGAGGGCCGAATATGAGCAGTTCTTC CSVEGSSGRAEYEQFF
NA TRBJ1-2 TRBV30 NA TGTGCCTGGAGTGTAGGGGTTAACTATGGCTACACCTTC CAWSVGVNYGYTF
TRBD1 TRBJ2-1 TRBV10-3 few TGTGCCATCAGTGAGAAGGGACAGGGGGCAAATGAGCAGTTCTTC CAISEKGQGANEQFF
NA TRBJ1-1 TRBV4-3 once TGCGCCAGCAGCCAAGATCTTGCCAGAGAAGCTTTCTTT CASSQDLAREAFF
NA TRBJ2-1 TRBV6-5 NA TGTGCCAGCAGTTACTCGGACCCGTCAATTGCCCACCAGTTCTTC CASSYSDPSIAHQFF
NA TRBJ2-7 TRBV15 few TGTGCCACCAGCAGAGGAGAAACAGGGGAGCAGTACTTC CATSRGETGEQYF
NA TRBJ2-2 TRBV9 medium-sized TGTGCCAGCAGCCCAGAGGGGTCAAACACCGGGGAGCTGTTTTTT CASSPEGSNTGELFF
NA TRBJ2-6 TRBV15 medium-sized TGTGCCACCAGCAGAGACGGCTCTGGGGCCAACGTCCTGACTTTC CATSRDGSGANVLTF
NA TRBJ2-1 TRBV7-2 once TGTGCCAGCAGCTTTACGGCGCTGGTGGAAGACTACAATGAGCAGTTCTTC CASSFTALVEDYNEQFF
NA TRBJ2-7 TRBV4-3 NA TGCGCCAGCAGCCAAGAAGTGTTCTACGAGCAGTACTTC CASSQEVFYEQYF
TRBD1 TRBJ1-2 TRBV6-5 NA TGTGCCAGCAGTGTCGGGACAGTTAACTATGGCTACACCTTC CASSVGTVNYGYTF
NA TRBJ2-3 TRBV15 NA TGTGCCACCGAGGGCAGGGTCACAGATACGCAGTATTTT CATEGRVTDTQYF
TRBD1 TRBJ1-1 TRBV19 NA TGTGCCAGTAGTTGGGGGGGACAGACGAACACTGAAGCTTTCTTT CASSWGGQTNTEAFF
NA TRBJ2-5 TRBV6-6 NA TGTGCCAGCAGTTACGTTTCAGGGATGGGGACCCAGTACTTC CASSYVSGMGTQYF
NA TRBJ2-1 TRBV7-8 NA TGTGCCAGCAGCTTGTTTGGCAATGAGCAGTTCTTC CASSLFGNEQFF
NA TRBJ2-3 TRBV29-1 once TGCAGCGTTCCCCGGGGGGCGTCCGGGGGCACAGATACGCAGTATTTT CSVPRGASGGTDTQYF
NA TRBJ1-1 TRBV27 NA TGTGCCAGCAGTTTATTATCGTCCCCCCGGGACACTGAAGCTTTCTTT CASSLLSSPRDTEAFF
NA TRBJ1-2 TRBV10-3 NA TGTGCCATCAGTGAGTCCCCGGGGGCAAACTATGGCTACACCTTC CAISESPGANYGYTF
NA TRBJ1-2 TRBV4-2 NA TGTGCCAGCAGCCAAGGGAAGACAGGCACCTTC CASSQGKTGTF
NA TRBJ2-1 TRBV4-3 NA TGCGCCAGCAGCCAAGCGCATCGGAGCTCCTACAATGAGCAGTTCTTC CASSQAHRSSYNEQFF
NA TRBJ1-5 TRBV15 NA TGTGCCACCAGCAGAGATCATCTGGGGACGAGCAATCAGCCCCAGCATTTT CATSRDHLGTSNQPQHF
TRBD2 TRBJ2-7 TRBV7-8 NA TGTGCCAGCAGCTTGGGGGGACTAGCGATGGCCTACGAGCAGTACTTC CASSLGGLAMAYEQYF
TRBD1 TRBJ1-2 TRBV4-1 NA TGCGCCAGCAGGGAAAGGGTCAGGGGGGGCGGCTACACCTTC CASRERVRGGGYTF
TRBD2 TRBJ2-7 TRBV6-1 once TGTGCCAGCAGTGAAGCCGGGACTAGCTACGAGCAGTACTTC CASSEAGTSYEQYF
TRBD2 TRBJ2-1 TRBV9 NA TGTGCCAGCAGCGTAGCTGGGACTAGCAGAAACAATGAGCAGTTCTTC CASSVAGTSRNNEQFF
TRBD2 TRBJ2-1 TRBV27 NA TGTGCCAGCAGACGACTAGCCAATGAGCAGTTCTTC CASRRLANEQFF
NA TRBJ1-1 TRBV4-1 few TGCGCCAGCAGCCAGGAGGGAGGAGCTTTCTTT CASSQEGGAFF
NA TRBJ1-1 TRBV9 NA TGTGCCAGCAGCGTAGCTAATCAGGTAGCTGAAGCTTTCTTT CASSVANQVAEAFF
NA TRBJ2-2 TRBV28 NA TGTGCCAGCAGTTTAGGGAACACCGGGGAGCTGTTTTTT CASSLGNTGELFF
TRBD1 TRBJ2-7 TRBV4-1 NA TGCGCCAGCAGCCAAGAGACAGGGGGCGCGTACGAGCAGTACTTC CASSQETGGAYEQYF
TRBD1 TRBJ2-1 TRBV28 NA TGTGCCAGCAGTTGCCGGGACAGGGCCTCCCGCTCCTACAATGAGCAGTTCTTC CASSCRDRASRSYNEQFF
NA TRBJ2-5 TRBV5-1 NA TGCGCCAGCTCACTCGGTGGGGGGGAGACCCAGTACTTC CASSLGGGETQYF
NA TRBJ2-1 TRBV6-6 once TGTGCCAGCAGACTAAGTGCATTCGATGAGCAGTTCTTC CASRLSAFDEQFF
NA TRBJ2-1 TRBV30 NA TGTGCCTGGAGTGTGATCAGGAGTGAGCAGTTCTTC CAWSVIRSEQFF
TRBD2 TRBJ2-7 TRBV19 NA TGTGCCAGTAGTTTCGGACTAGCGGGGTCCTACGAGCAGTACTTC CASSFGLAGSYEQYF
NA TRBJ2-7 TRBV6-6 NA TGTGCCAGCAGGCTAGGACTATCCTACGAGCAGTACTTC CASRLGLSYEQYF
NA TRBJ1-1 TRBV6-5 NA TGTGCCAGCAGCTGGGAGGCGCGTGAAGCTTTCTTT CASSWEAREAFF
NA TRBJ1-1 TRBV6-1 NA TGTGCCAGCAGTGAAGGTTATGGTTATGCGAACACTGAAGCTTTCTTT CASSEGYGYANTEAFF
NA TRBJ2-7 TRBV5-8 NA TGTGCCAGCAGCCCAGGACTGAACTCCTACGAGCAGTACTTC CASSPGLNSYEQYF
TRBD2 TRBJ2-1 TRBV27 NA TGTGCCAGCAGTTTTTCTAGCGGGAGCCCCTACAATGAGCAGTTCTTC CASSFSSGSPYNEQFF
NA TRBJ2-1 TRBV18 NA TGTGCCAGCTCAAATACGGGACGGTCCTACAATGAGCAGTTCTTC CASSNTGRSYNEQFF
TRBD2 TRBJ2-1 TRBV7-3 NA TGTGCCAGCAGCCCGGGGGGCAATGAGCAGTTCTTC CASSPGGNEQFF